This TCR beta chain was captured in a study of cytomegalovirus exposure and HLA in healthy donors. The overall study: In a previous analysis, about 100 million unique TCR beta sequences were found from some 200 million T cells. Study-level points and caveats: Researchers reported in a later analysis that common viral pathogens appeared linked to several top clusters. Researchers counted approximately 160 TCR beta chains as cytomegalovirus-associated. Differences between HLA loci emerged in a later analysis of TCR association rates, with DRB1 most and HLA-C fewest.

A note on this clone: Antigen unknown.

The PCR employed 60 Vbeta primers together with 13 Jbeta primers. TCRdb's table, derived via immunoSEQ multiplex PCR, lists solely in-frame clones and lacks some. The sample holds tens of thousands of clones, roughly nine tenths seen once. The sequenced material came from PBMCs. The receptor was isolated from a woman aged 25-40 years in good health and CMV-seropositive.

The CDR3 region has the DNA TGTGCCAGTAGTACCCGACAGTATCCAATCCCGGCCCGGAGCACCGGGGAGCTGTTTTTT. It encodes CASSTRQYPIPARSTGELFF. The chain carries TRBV19 and TRBJ2-2; D possibly corresponds to TRBD1 (5 bases). Germline CDR1 is LNHDA and CDR2 is SQIVND (reference sequence). The V gene lost 4 bases and the J gene lost 4 bases, with 28 bases spanning the gap. CDR3 size: 20 residues.